The clone carrying this T cell receptor beta chain came up a few times. Its antigen is as yet unknown. The entry originates in a study of T cells in Graves' hyperthyroidism and ophthalmopathy. TCR beta CDR3 regions were amplified from RNA. HTBI primers were employed in a first-round RT-PCR of the TCR CDR3. MiXCR, applied by TCRdb to the multiplex PCR reads, yields one record per CDR3 protein. The sample shows about 610,000 distinct CDR3 sequences, 14% to 15% of them seen only once. Study outcomes and limitations: Most thyroid clonotypes that were expanded above 0.001 also turned up in blood.

The CDR3 is 16 amino acids. After removal of 0 bases from V and 6 bases from J, the junction contained 8 bases not matched to a gene. Germline V lookup: CDR1 SGDLS, CDR2 YYNGEE. The J gene is TRBJ2-7, the V gene TRBV9, with 11 positions matching TRBD1. This TCR came from a middle-aged woman with Graves' ophthalmopathy. Sample: blood. The CDR3 coding sequence is TGTGCCAGCAGCGTAGCCCCCGGACAGGGGGCGGGCGAGCAGTACTTC. As protein: CASSVAPGQGAGEQYF.